This TCR beta chain was recorded in a study of vaccination and CD4 T cells after COVID-19. Study information: Samples taken post-COVID came a median 101 days after diagnosis, ranging from 35 to 161. Each of a few convalescent patients provided samples at day 14 and again at days 161 to 241 post-vaccination.

TCRdb reanalysed the PCR reads using MiXCR and keeps one entry per CDR3 protein. In the table there are approximately 40,000 distinct CDR3 sequences, around 39% of which are singletons. Study observations and caveats: A median of approximately 90% of reactive clones, in convalescent patients, became evident only post-vaccination. Relatively small numbers of convalescent patients were studied, with no early post-infection timepoints included.

Comments on this clonotype: Antigen specificity is unknown.

CDR1 is MNHNS and CDR2 is SASEGT in the germline V gene. This CDR3 has 13 amino acids. The V gene lost 3 bases and the J gene lost 4 bases, with 10 bases spanning the gap. The time point denotes: late sampling 161 to 241 days after vaccination in a few convalescent patients. The source is a human donor who had recovered from COVID-19. The chain is built from TRBV6-1 and TRBJ2-7; no reliable D call. Sample: CD4+ T cells from blood, taken about 7 months after SARS-CoV-2 vaccination. The CDR3 sequence is CASSETEFYEQYF. CDR3 in DNA: TGTGCCAGCAGTGAGACGGAGTTTTACGAGCAGTACTTC.